This entry concerns a single T cell receptor (beta chain). The antigen is unknown. The CDR3 is made up of 15 amino acids. Losses at the gene ends were 3 bases for V and 1 base for J; bases not matched to a gene: 5. Germline V gene data show CDR1 as SEHNR and CDR2 as FQNEAQ (reference sequence). Sequencing used immunoSEQ multiplex PCR; TCRdb keeps in-frame clones, though not all of them. Here the sample spans about 120,000 clones, more than 80% being singletons. The data are from a study of radiotherapy plus CTLA-4 blockade in lung cancer. Study overall: Disease control reached around 30%, with objective responses in over 15%. Broader study findings: After radiotherapy and ipilimumab, tumor-derived clones expanded in peripheral blood.

The TCR was taken from a human donor with non-small cell lung cancer that progressed on radiotherapy plus ipilimumab. This chain links TRBV7-9 with TRBJ1-2; 7 bases map to TRBD1. Sequencing used peripheral blood, obtained from a patient treated with radiotherapy plus ipilimumab. The CDR3 loop is CASSLGDSFNYGYTF. CDR3 in DNA: TGTGCCAGCAGCTTGGGGGACAGTTTTAACTATGGCTACACCTTC.